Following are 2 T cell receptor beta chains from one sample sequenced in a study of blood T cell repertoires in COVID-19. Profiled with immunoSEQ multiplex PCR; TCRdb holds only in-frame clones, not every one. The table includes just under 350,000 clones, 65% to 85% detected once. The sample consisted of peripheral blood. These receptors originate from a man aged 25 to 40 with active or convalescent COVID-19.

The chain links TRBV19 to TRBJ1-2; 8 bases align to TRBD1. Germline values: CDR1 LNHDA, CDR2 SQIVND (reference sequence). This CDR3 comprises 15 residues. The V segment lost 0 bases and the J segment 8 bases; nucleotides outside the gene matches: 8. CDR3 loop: CASSIELRTGLGYTF. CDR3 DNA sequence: TGTGCCAGTAGTATAGAACTTCGGACAGGGTTGGGCTACACCTTC.

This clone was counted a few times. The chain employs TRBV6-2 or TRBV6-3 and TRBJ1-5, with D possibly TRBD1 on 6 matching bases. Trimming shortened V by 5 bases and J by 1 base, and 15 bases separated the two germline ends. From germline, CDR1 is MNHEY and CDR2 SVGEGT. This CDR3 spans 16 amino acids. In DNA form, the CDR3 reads TGTGCCAGCAGTCCCGCGGGGGGCAGGAGCAATCAGCCCCAGCATTTT. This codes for CASSPAGGRSNQPQHF.